These 16 T cell receptor beta chains were sequenced from one sample in a study of T-cell memory formation after mild COVID-19. TCRdb reanalysed the 5' RACE reads using MiXCR and keeps one entry per CDR3 protein. Counted here are hundreds of thousands of distinct CDR3 sequences, approximately 15% occurring once; the ten biggest clones make up less than 25%. The sequenced material came from PBMCs or a T cell subset sorted from them (not recorded which). The receptors come from a man aged 18-30 years who had mild COVID-19 (a few samples of this study predate the infection). Cell type and time point are not known.

This clonotype has only a few counts. The chain links TRBV4-3 to TRBJ1-3, with D possibly TRBD1 on 6 matching bases. Looked up from germline, CDR1 is LGHNA and CDR2 is YSLEER. V gave up 3 bases and J gave up 2 bases, with 11 bases separating them. The CDR3 has 15 residues. In DNA form, the CDR3 reads TGCGCCAGCAGCCAGTCGAAGGGGGCTGGAAACACCATATATTTT. Translated, it gives CASSQSKGAGNTIYF.

This clonotype was seen more than once but under ten times. This chain uses TRBV14 with TRBJ2-1; D gene ambiguous. Trimming left V 4 bases short and J 10 bases short, with 17 bases between. Germline V lookup: CDR1 SGHDN, CDR2 FVKESK. This CDR3 is built from 14 residues. The CDR3 DNA sequence: TGTGCCAGCAGCCGGTTGCGGACCCTCAGCGAGCAGTTCTTC. This gives the protein CASSRLRTLSEQFF.

This clonotype has only a few counts. The chain joins TRBV2 to TRBJ2-1, with 11 bases matching TRBD2. Germline values: CDR1 SNHLY, CDR2 FYNNEI. The CDR3 is 15 residues long. V gave up 5 bases and J gave up 5 bases; unmatched junction bases: 5. CDR3 bases: TGTGCCAGCAGTTATAGCGGGGGGGCCGACAATGAGCAGTTCTTC. Translation: CASSYSGGADNEQFF.

This clonotype was detected only a few times. V and J are TRBV15 and TRBJ1-2; 7 bases agree with TRBD1. The germline gives CDR1 LNHNV, CDR2 YYDKDF (reference sequence). The CDR3 spans 13 residues. The junction had 3 bases not matched to a gene; V was cut back by 8 bases and J by 0 bases. In DNA form, the CDR3 reads TGTGCCACCGACGACAGGGCTAACTATGGCTACACCTTC. Its translation: CATDDRANYGYTF.

This clonotype came up once. The chain has TRBV5-6 and TRBJ2-3; 9 bases line up with TRBD1. CDR3 length: 16 amino acids. The germline V gene has CDR1 SGHDT and CDR2 YYEEEE. V trimming: 2 bases; J trimming: 1 base; junction bases outside the gene matches: 5. The CDR3 spells CASSLGQGRGTDTQYF. The CDR3, as DNA: TGTGCCAGCAGCTTAGGACAGGGGAGAGGCACAGATACGCAGTATTTT.

This clonotype occurred a few times. This CDR3 is CASSPMAGANTGELFF. In DNA form, the CDR3 reads TGTGCCAGCAGCCCCATGGCGGGGGCGAACACCGGGGAGCTGTTTTTT. The chain couples TRBV12-3 or TRBV12-4 to TRBJ2-2, with 7 bases that match TRBD2. V shed 6 bases, J shed 0 bases, and the junction held 7 bases outside the gene matches. This CDR3 comprises 16 residues.

The genes are TRBV6-6 and TRBJ2-7; 7 bases map to TRBD1. The junction had 12 bases not matched to a gene; V was cut back by 0 bases and J by 4 bases. The CDR3 length is 17 residues. Germline V gene data show CDR1 as MNHNY and CDR2 as SVGAGI (reference sequence). CDR3 in DNA: TGTGCCAGCAGTTACTCCGGGACAGCGAATTTTATTTACGAGCAGTACGTC. Translation: CASSYSGTANFIYEQYV.

This clonotype was seen a handful of times. The chain uses TRBV6-4 and TRBJ2-1, with TRBD1 matching 7 bases. CDR1 and CDR2 from the germline V gene are MRHNA and SNTAGT. The CDR3 is 14 residues long. Trimming cost V 0 bases and J 6 bases; bases outside gene matches: 2. The CDR3 coding sequence is TGTGCCAGCAGTGACTCCCCAGGGGGCAATGAGCAGTTCTTC. The encoded protein is CASSDSPGGNEQFF.

CDR3: CSARDRGTSNTEAFF. CDR3 DNA sequence: TGCAGTGCTAGAGATCGAGGGACATCGAACACTGAAGCTTTCTTT. The chain combines TRBV20-1 with TRBJ1-1, with D maybe TRBD1 (6 bases). V lost 0 bases and J lost 1, with 12 bases in between. Germline CDR1 DFQATT, CDR2 SNEGSKA (reference sequence). CDR3 length: 15 residues.

The V gene is TRBV5-5, the J gene TRBJ2-3, with D perhaps TRBD1 or TRBD2 (5 bases each). V lost 2 bases to trimming and J lost 6 bases, with 22 bases between them. CDR1 is SGHKS and CDR2 is YYEKEE in the germline V gene (reference sequence). The CDR3 sequence is 17 residues long. The CDR3 protein is CASSFGTDLGTRDTQYF. CDR3 bases: TGTGCCAGCAGCTTCGGGACGGACTTGGGAACACGGGATACGCAGTATTTT.

This clonotype has more than one count but fewer than ten. The chain recombines TRBV10-3 with TRBJ2-7; TRBD1 might be the D (6 bases). Germline CDR1 ENHRY, CDR2 SYGVKD. The CDR3 covers 13 residues. Trimming took 7 bases from V and 2 from J, leaving 12 bases between them. DNA of the CDR3: TGTGCCATCAAGGGGGAAGGGGCCTACGAGCAGTACGTC. It codes for CAIKGEGAYEQYV.

In its sample, this clonotype was seen a few times. The CDR3, as DNA: TGCAGCGTTGAAGCACAGGGAGGGTGGGAGACCCAGTACTTC. This translates into CSVEAQGGWETQYF. This chain connects TRBV29-1 to TRBJ2-5, with D tentatively TRBD2 (7 bases). The CDR3 extends over 14 amino acids. Trimming stripped 1 base from V and 5 bases from J, with 14 bases between. Per the germline V gene, CDR1 is SQVTM and CDR2 is ANQGSEA.

The rearrangement uses TRBV12-3 or TRBV12-4 and TRBJ1-5; maybe TRBD1 (5 bases). Between the trimmed V and J ends, which lost 6 bases and 5 bases, there was a span of 17 bases. The CDR3 extends over 15 amino acids. This CDR3 is CASSLAGKGDQPQHF. The CDR3 region has the DNA TGTGCCAGCAGCCTTGCCGGCAAAGGGGATCAGCCCCAGCATTTT.

J is TRBJ1-1 and V is TRBV20-1, with D perhaps TRBD1 (5 bases). CDR1 and CDR2 from the germline V gene are DFQATT and SNEGSKA (reference sequence). V was cut by 3 bases and J by 1 base, with 12 bases left in between. The CDR3 consists of 14 residues. The CDR3 nucleotides are TGCAGTGCTAGGTCTGGGGCGCGGAACACTGAAGCTTTCTTT. Protein product: CSARSGARNTEAFF.

The V call is TRBV9, the J call TRBJ2-3; weak D call: TRBD2 (6 bases). V was cut by 4 bases and J by 4 bases, with 19 bases left in between. Germline-derived CDR1 and CDR2 are SGDLS and YYNGEE. The CDR3 loop spans 16 amino acids. In DNA, the CDR3 is TGTGCCAGCAGCCGGAGCCGGGGGATTTTATCAGATACGCAGTATTTT. Its translation: CASSRSRGILSDTQYF.

In its sample, this clonotype was seen many times. The chain carries TRBV7-2 and TRBJ2-1; tentatively, D is TRBD1 (6 bases). Germline V gene lookup returns CDR1 SGHTA and CDR2 FQGNSA. Trimming pared 2 bases from V and 7 bases from J, leaving 18 bases between. CDR3 length: 16 amino acids. The CDR3 is CASSLWSEPQGNEQFF. DNA of the CDR3: TGTGCCAGCAGCTTATGGTCAGAACCCCAGGGGAATGAGCAGTTCTTC.